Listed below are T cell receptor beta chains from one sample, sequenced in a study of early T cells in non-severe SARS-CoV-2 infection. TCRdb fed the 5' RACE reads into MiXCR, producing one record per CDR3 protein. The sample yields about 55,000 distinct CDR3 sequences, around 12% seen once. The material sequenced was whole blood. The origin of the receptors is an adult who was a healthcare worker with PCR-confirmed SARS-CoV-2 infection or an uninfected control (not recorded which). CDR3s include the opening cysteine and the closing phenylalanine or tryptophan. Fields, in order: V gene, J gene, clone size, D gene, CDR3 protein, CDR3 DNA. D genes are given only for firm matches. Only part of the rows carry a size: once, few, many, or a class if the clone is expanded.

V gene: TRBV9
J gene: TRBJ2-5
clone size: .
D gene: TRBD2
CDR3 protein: CASSGAGTIGETQYF
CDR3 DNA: TGTGCCAGCAGCGGCGCCGGGACTATCGGAGAGACCCAGTACTTC

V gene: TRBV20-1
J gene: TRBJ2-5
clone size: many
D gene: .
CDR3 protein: CSAPDAFTRETQYF
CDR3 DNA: TGCAGTGCTCCGGACGCTTTCACGCGGGAGACCCAGTACTTC

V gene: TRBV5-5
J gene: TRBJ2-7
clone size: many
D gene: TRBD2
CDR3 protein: CASSPGLEFYEQYF
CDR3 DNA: TGTGCCAGCAGCCCGGGACTAGAGTTCTACGAGCAGTACTTC

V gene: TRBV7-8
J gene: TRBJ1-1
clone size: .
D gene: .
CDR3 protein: CASSQIDPNTEAFF
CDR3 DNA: TGTGCCAGCAGCCAAATCGACCCGAACACTGAAGCTTTCTTT

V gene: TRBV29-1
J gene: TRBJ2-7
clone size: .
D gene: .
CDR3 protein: CSVSRQGGYEQYF
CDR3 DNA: TGCAGCGTTTCCCGACAGGGAGGCTACGAGCAGTACTTC

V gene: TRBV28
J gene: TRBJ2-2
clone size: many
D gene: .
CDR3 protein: CASEGNTGELFF
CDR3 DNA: TGTGCCAGCGAGGGTAACACCGGGGAGCTGTTTTTT

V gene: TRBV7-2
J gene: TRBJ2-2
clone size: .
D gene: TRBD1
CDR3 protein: CASSPRTGGYTGELFF
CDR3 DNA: TGTGCCAGCAGCCCGCGGACAGGGGGGTACACCGGGGAGCTGTTTTTT

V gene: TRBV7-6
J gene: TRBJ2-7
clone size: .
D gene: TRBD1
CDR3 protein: CAVGDRFSYEQYF
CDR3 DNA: TGTGCCGTCGGGGACAGGTTTAGCTACGAGCAGTACTTC

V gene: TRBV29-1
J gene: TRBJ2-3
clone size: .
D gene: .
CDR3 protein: CSVRSSAADTQYF
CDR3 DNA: TGCAGCGTTCGAAGTAGCGCGGCAGATACGCAGTATTTT

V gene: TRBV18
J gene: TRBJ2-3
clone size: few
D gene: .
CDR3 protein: CASSGGSRRTDTQYF
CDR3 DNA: TGTGCCAGCTCAGGCGGATCCCGCCGAACAGATACGCAGTATTTT